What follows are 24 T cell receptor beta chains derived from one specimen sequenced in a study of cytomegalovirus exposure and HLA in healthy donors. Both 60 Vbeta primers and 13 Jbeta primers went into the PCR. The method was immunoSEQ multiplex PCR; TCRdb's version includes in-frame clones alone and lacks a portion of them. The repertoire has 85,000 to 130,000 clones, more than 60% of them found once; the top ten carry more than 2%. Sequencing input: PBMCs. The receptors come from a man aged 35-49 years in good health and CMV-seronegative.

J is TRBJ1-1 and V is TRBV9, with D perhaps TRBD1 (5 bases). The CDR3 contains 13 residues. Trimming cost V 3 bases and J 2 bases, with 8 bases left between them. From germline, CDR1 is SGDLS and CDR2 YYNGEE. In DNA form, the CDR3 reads TGTGCCAGCAGCGAGACAGCAAACACTGAAGCTTTCTTT. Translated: CASSETANTEAFF.

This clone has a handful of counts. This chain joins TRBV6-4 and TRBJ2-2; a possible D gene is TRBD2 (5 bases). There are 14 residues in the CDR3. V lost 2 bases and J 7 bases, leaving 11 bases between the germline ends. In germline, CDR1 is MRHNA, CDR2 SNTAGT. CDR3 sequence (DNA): TGTGCCAGCAGTGACAACAGCGCGGGCGGGGAGCTGTTTTTT. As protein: CASSDNSAGGELFF.

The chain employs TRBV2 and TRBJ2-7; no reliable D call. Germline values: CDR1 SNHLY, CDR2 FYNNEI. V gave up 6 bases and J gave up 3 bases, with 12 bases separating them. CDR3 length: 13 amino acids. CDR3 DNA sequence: TGTGCCAGCAGACGAGACACCCGCTACGAGCAGTACTTC. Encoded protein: CASRRDTRYEQYF.

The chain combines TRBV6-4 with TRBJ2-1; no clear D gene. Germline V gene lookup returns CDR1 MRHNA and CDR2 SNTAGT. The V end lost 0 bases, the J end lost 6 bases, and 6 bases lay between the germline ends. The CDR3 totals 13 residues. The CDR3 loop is CASSDSSPNEQFF. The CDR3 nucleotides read TGTGCCAGCAGTGACTCTTCTCCCAATGAGCAGTTCTTC.

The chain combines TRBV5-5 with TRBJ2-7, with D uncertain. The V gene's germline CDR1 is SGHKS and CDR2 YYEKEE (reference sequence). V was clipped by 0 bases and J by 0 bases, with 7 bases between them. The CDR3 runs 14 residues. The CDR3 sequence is CASSLVVSSYEQYF. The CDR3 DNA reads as TGTGCCAGCAGCTTGGTGGTGAGCTCCTACGAGCAGTACTTC.

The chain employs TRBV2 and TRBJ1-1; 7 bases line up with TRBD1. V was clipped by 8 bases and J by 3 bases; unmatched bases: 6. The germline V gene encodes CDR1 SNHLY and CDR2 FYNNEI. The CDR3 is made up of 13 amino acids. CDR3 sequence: CASRGDRYTEAFF. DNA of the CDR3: TGTGCCAGCCGCGGGGACAGATACACTGAAGCTTTCTTT. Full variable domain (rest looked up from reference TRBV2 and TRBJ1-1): EPEVTQTPSHQVTQMGQEVILRCVPISNHLYFYWYRQILGQKVEFLVSFYNNEISEKSEIFDDQFSVERPDGSNFTLKIRSTKLEDSAMYFCASRGDRYTEAFFGQGTRLTVV.

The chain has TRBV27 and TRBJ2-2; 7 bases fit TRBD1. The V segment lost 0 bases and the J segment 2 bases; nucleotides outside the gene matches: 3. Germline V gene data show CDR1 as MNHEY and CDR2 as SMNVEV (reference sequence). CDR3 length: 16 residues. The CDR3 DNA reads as TGTGCCAGCAGTTTATCGAGGGACAGAAACACCGGGGAGCTGTTTTTT. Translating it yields CASSLSRDRNTGELFF.

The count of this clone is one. The CDR3 DNA follows: TGTGCCAGCAGACGAGGCGGGACTAGCCACGGGGAGCTGTTTTTT. Its translation is CASRRGGTSHGELFF. The chain is built from TRBV11-2 and TRBJ2-2; TRBD2 matches at 9 bases. Germline CDR1 is SGHAT and CDR2 is FQNNGV. Trimming at V came to 6 bases and at J to 7 bases, leaving 9 bases not matched to a gene. The CDR3 extends over 15 amino acids.

DNA for the CDR3: TGTGCCAGCAGCTTTGGCCGTCCTAGCACAGATACGCAGTATTTT. It encodes CASSFGRPSTDTQYF. The rearrangement links TRBV5-4 to TRBJ2-3; unclear D gene. The CDR3 runs 15 residues. Germline V gene lookup returns CDR1 SGHNT and CDR2 YYREEE (reference sequence). Trimming left V 2 bases short and J 0 bases short, with 10 bases between. Using reference TRBV5-4 and TRBJ2-3 for the parts outside the CDR3, the full variable domain is ETGVTQSPTHLIKTRGQQVTLRCSSQSGHNTVSWYQQALGQGPQFIFQYYREEENGRGNFPPRFSGLQFPNYSSELNVNALELDDSALYLCASSFGRPSTDTQYFGPGTRLTVL.

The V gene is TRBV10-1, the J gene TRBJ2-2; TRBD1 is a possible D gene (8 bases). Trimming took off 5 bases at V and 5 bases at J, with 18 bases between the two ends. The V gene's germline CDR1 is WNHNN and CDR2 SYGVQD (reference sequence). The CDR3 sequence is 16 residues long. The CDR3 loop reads CASSSPGQGGTGELFF. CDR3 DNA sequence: TGCGCCAGCAGTTCCCCTGGACAGGGAGGGACCGGGGAGCTGTTTTTT.

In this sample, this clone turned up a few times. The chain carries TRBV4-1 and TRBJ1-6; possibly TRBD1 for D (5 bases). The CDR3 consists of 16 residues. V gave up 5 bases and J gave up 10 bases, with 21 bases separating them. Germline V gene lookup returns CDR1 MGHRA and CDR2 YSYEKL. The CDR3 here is CASSYQLGRATSPLHF. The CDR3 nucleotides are TGCGCCAGCAGCTATCAGCTGGGCAGGGCGACATCACCCCTCCACTTT.

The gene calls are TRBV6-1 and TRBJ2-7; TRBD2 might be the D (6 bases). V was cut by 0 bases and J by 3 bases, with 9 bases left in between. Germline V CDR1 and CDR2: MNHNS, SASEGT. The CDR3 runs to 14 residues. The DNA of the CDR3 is TGTGCCAGCAGTGAAGCGTTTAGCGGCTACGAGCAGTACTTC. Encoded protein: CASSEAFSGYEQYF.

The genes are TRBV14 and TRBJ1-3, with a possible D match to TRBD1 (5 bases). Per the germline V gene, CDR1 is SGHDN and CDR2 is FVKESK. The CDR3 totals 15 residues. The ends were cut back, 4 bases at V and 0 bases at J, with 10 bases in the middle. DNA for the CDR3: TGTGCCAGCAGCCGACCTAGGGGCTCTGGAAACACCATATATTTT. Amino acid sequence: CASSRPRGSGNTIYF. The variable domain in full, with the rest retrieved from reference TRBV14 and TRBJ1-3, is EAGVTQFPSHSVIEKGQTVTLRCDPISGHDNLYWYRRVMGKEIKFLLHFVKESKQDESGMPNNRFLAERTGGTYSTLKVQPAELEDSGVYFCASSRPRGSGNTIYFGEGSWLTVV.

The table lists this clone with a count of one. For the CDR3, the DNA is TGTGCCAGCAGCCCAGGACAGGGGCCTGGTAATGAAAAACTGTTTTTT. It codes for CASSPGQGPGNEKLFF. The chain uses TRBV7-2 and TRBJ1-4, with TRBD1 matching 9 bases. This CDR3 region has 16 residues. The V gene's germline CDR1 is SGHTA and CDR2 FQGNSA. J gave up 4 bases and V 5 bases, and 8 bases lay outside the gene matches.

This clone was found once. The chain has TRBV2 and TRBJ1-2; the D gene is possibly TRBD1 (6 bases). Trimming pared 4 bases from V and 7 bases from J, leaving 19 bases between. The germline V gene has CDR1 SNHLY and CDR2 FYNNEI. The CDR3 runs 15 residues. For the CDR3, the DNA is TGTGCCAGCAGTGCCACCCACAGGGTTGGGGTTGGCTACACCTTC. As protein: CASSATHRVGVGYTF. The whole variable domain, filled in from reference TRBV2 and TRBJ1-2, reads EPEVTQTPSHQVTQMGQEVILRCVPISNHLYFYWYRQILGQKVEFLVSFYNNEISEKSEIFDDQFSVERPDGSNFTLKIRSTKLEDSAMYFCASSATHRVGVGYTFGSGTRLTVV.

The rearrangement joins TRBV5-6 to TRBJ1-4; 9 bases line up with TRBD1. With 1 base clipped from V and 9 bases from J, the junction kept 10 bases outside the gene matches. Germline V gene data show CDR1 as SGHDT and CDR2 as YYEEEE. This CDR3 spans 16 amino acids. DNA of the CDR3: TGTGCCAGCAGCTTGAAGTCGGGACAGGGCCAGCAAAAACTGTTTTTT. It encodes CASSLKSGQGQQKLFF.

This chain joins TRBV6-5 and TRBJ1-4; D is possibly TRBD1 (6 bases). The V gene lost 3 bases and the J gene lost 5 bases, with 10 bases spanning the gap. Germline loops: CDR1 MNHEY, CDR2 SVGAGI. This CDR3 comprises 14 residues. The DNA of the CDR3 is TGTGCCAGCAGTTATGGTGGGACAAATGAAAAACTGTTTTTT. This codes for CASSYGGTNEKLFF.

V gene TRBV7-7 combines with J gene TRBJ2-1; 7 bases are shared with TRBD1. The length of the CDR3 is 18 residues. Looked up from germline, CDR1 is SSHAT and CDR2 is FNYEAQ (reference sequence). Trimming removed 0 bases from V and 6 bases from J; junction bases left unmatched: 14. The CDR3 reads CASSLALSPDRRPNEQFF. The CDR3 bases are TGTGCCAGCAGCTTAGCGCTGTCCCCGGACAGGAGGCCCAATGAGCAGTTCTTC.

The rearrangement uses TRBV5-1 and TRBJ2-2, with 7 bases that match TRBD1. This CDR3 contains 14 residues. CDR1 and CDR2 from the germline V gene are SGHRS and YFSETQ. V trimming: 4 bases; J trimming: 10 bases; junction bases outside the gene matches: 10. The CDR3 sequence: CASSTRQGKVELFF. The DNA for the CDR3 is TGCGCCAGCAGCACACGACAGGGAAAGGTGGAGCTGTTTTTT.

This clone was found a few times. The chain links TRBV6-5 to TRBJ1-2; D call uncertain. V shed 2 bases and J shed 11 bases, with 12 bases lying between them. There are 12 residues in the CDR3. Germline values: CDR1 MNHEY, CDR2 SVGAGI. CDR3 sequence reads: CASSYGQVGYTF. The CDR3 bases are TGTGCCAGCAGTTACGGGCAGGTTGGATACACCTTC.

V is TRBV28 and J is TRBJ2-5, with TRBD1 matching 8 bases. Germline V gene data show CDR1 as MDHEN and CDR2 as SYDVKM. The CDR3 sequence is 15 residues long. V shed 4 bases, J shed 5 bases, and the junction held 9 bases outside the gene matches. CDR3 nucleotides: TGTGCCAGCAGTTCATCAGGACAGGGTCGTGAGACCCAGTACTTC. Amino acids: CASSSSGQGRETQYF.

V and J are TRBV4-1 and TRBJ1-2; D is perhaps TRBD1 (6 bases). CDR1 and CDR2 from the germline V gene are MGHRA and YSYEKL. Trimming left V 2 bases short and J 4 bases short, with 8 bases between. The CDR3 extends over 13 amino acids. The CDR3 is CASSQLRGYGYTF. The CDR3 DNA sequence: TGCGCCAGCAGCCAACTCAGGGGCTATGGCTACACCTTC.

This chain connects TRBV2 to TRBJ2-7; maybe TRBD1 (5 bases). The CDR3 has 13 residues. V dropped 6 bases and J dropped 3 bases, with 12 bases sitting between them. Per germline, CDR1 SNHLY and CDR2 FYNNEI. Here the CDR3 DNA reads TGTGCCAGCAGCCGGTCAGGGATCTACGAGCAGTACTTC. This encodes CASSRSGIYEQYF.

The CDR3 DNA reads TGTGCCAGCAGTCAAAACACCCACAGCACAGATACGCAGTATTTT. Protein: CASSQNTHSTDTQYF. The chain is built from TRBV6-1 and TRBJ2-3; no firm D call. V lost 5 bases to trimming and J lost 0 bases, with 12 bases between them. The CDR3 has 15 residues. CDR1 and CDR2 from the germline V gene are MNHNS and SASEGT.